The 24 T cell receptor beta chains listed next were all sequenced from one sample in a study of cytomegalovirus exposure and HLA in healthy donors. Use of 60 Vbeta and 13 Jbeta primers characterized the PCR. Here immunoSEQ multiplex PCR was the method, and the copy in TCRdb shows in-frame clones only, minus some. The repertoire holds about 98,000 clones, with 70% as singletons. Sequencing was performed on PBMCs. The receptors here all came from a man aged 50-59 years in good health and CMV-seronegative.

Only a few counts were recorded for this clone. The chain links TRBV19 to TRBJ1-5, with 8 nucleotides matching TRBD1. J lost 0 bases, V lost 3 bases, and 7 bases had no gene match. The germline CDR1 and CDR2 sequences are LNHDA and SQIVND (reference sequence). CDR3 length equals 17 residues. The CDR3 sequence is CASSISGTGYSNQPQHF. CDR3 nucleotide sequence: TGTGCCAGTAGTATTTCCGGGACAGGATATAGCAATCAGCCCCAGCATTTT.

The chain joins TRBV19 to TRBJ2-7, with 7 bases identical to TRBD1. Germline values: CDR1 LNHDA, CDR2 SQIVND (reference sequence). The CDR3 extends over 15 amino acids. V lost 6 bases to trimming and J lost 2 bases; unmatched junction nucleotides: 10. The CDR3 DNA sequence: TGTGCCAGTAGACCACCGGGACAGCCCACCTACGAGCAGTACTTC. Translated: CASRPPGQPTYEQYF.

CDR3 sequence reads: CASSLVPGQQPQHF. The CDR3 coding sequence is TGCGCCAGCAGCTTGGTCCCGGGTCAACAGCCCCAGCATTTT. The chain has TRBV5-1 and TRBJ1-5; D call uncertain. This CDR3 has 14 amino acids. The germline V gene has CDR1 SGHRS and CDR2 YFSETQ. V lost 0 bases, J lost 7 bases, and 11 bases lay in between.

The V and J genes are TRBV28 and TRBJ2-7; weak D call: TRBD1 (6 bases). This CDR3 has 16 residues. Between the trimmed V and J ends, which lost 6 bases and 4 bases, there was a span of 22 bases. Germline loops: CDR1 MDHEN, CDR2 SYDVKM. The CDR3 DNA is TGTGCCAGCAGCCAGCTTGGGACACGACCCCTATACGAGCAGTACTTC. This encodes CASSQLGTRPLYEQYF.

The genes are TRBV15 and TRBJ1-6; the D gene is possibly TRBD1 (5 bases). Trimming pared 0 bases from V and 10 bases from J, leaving 22 bases between. The germline V gene has CDR1 LNHNV and CDR2 YYDKDF (reference sequence). The CDR3 consists of 18 residues. CDR3 nucleotide sequence: TGTGCCACCAGCAGAGATAGTTGGAGCGGGGCTCGGGACTCACCCCTCCACTTT. It is translated as CATSRDSWSGARDSPLHF.

On this clone: One junction end disagrees with the germline gene, perhaps due to a read error. The chain joins TRBV7-7 to TRBJ2-1; 9 bases match TRBD2. CDR3 size: 16 residues. Germline assignment: CDR1 SSHAT and CDR2 FNYEAQ (reference sequence). The CDR3 here is CASSLVGGRAGNEQFF. CDR3 in DNA: TGTGCTAGCAGCTTAGTCGGCGGGAGGGCCGGGAATGAGCAGTTCTTC.

Regarding this clone: One end of the junction does not line up with germline, which may come from a read error. The gene calls are TRBV7-9 and TRBJ2-4; possibly TRBD2 for D (5 bases). The CDR3 length is 12 residues. Germline CDR1 SEHNR, CDR2 FQNEAQ (reference sequence). For the CDR3, the DNA is TGTTCCAGCAGCGCCGGACTGTACATTCAGTACTTC. It codes for CSSSAGLYIQYF.

The chain joins TRBV11-2 to TRBJ1-2, with TRBD1 matching over 12 bases. With V trimmed by 1 base and J by 6 bases, 0 bases remained unmatched. This CDR3 is built from 14 residues. Per germline, CDR1 SGHAT and CDR2 FQNNGV. The CDR3 here is CASSLGDRGHGYTF. DNA for the CDR3: TGTGCCAGCAGCTTAGGGGACAGGGGGCATGGCTACACCTTC.

The rearrangement links TRBV28 to TRBJ2-5; TRBD1 agrees at 9 bases. The CDR3 runs to 15 residues. V lost 6 bases, J lost 3 bases, and 8 bases stayed unmatched. CDR1 MDHEN and CDR2 SYDVKM come from the germline V gene. The DNA of the CDR3 is TGTGCCAGCAGCTCTGGAGGGACAGGGAAAGAGACCCAGTACTTC. Translation: CASSSGGTGKETQYF.

The chain has TRBV10-3 and TRBJ2-5, with 9 bases aligning to TRBD1. TRBJ2-7 explains the end of the DNA better; the J call may be wrong. The CDR3 runs to 12 residues. CDR1 is ENHRY, CDR2 SYGVKD, per germline. For the CDR3, the DNA is TGTGCCACCGGACAGGGGCCCTACGAGCAGTACTTC. Protein: CATGQGPYEQYF.

As concerns this clone: This CDR3 is also generated by other DNA sequences in the sample. The chain is built from TRBV10-2 and TRBJ2-1; D remains unclear. The germline V and J ends were trimmed by 4 bases and 6 bases, with 10 bases remaining between them. The CDR3 sequence is 13 residues long. Germline V gene sequence: CDR1 WSHSY, CDR2 SAAADI. This CDR3 is CASSGEALNEQFF. The CDR3 DNA reads TGCGCCAGCAGTGGCGAGGCCCTCAATGAGCAGTTCTTC.

The chain carries TRBV7-3 and TRBJ2-7; 8 bases line up with TRBD2. V dropped 1 base and J dropped 1; count of bases not matched to a gene: 15. CDR1 and CDR2 (germline): SGHTA, FQGTGA. This CDR3 contains 19 residues. CDR3 sequence reads: CASSLNEGKAGVRSYEQYF. The DNA for the CDR3 is TGTGCCAGCAGCTTAAACGAGGGAAAAGCGGGAGTGAGATCCTACGAGCAGTACTTC.

V is TRBV19 and J is TRBJ2-1; 8 bases agree with TRBD2. The CDR3 sequence is 15 residues long. Germline trimming cut 4 bases from V and 7 bases from J; bases unmatched to any gene: 9. Germline loops: CDR1 LNHDA, CDR2 SQIVND (reference sequence). The CDR3 loop reads CASSNWAGGSNEQFF. Written as DNA, the CDR3 is TGTGCCAGTAGTAACTGGGCGGGAGGCAGTAATGAGCAGTTCTTC.

This clone was observed a single time. The chain has TRBV15 and TRBJ2-1, with 7 bases fitting TRBD2. J was trimmed by 10 bases and V by 5 bases; bases with no gene match: 5. Germline CDR1 reads LNHNV; CDR2 reads YYDKDF (reference sequence). This CDR3 spans 12 amino acids. In DNA, the CDR3 is TGTGCCACCAGCGCTGGGGAGGGAGAGCAGTTCTTC. Its protein is CATSAGEGEQFF.

The chain carries TRBV29-1 and TRBJ2-7, with D maybe TRBD2 (6 bases). There are 12 residues in the CDR3. Germline CDR1 SQVTM, CDR2 ANQGSEA. V shed 4 bases and J shed 6 bases, with 13 bases lying between them. The CDR3 DNA reads as TGCAGCGTTGCTATAGCGGCCTTCGAGCAGTACTTC. Translated, it gives CSVAIAAFEQYF.

In this sample, this clone turned up once. The rearrangement links TRBV4-1 to TRBJ2-7; D is unresolved. The CDR3 has 13 amino acids. Germline lookup yields CDR1 MGHRA and CDR2 YSYEKL. Trimming removed 3 bases from V and 3 bases from J, with 9 bases in between. The CDR3 nucleotides are TGCGCCAGCAGCCACGGGTTCCGCTACGAGCAGTACTTC. Its translation is CASSHGFRYEQYF.

This chain links TRBV2 with TRBJ1-2; 9 bases are a match to TRBD1. V lost 3 bases, J lost 8 bases, and 13 bases stayed unmatched. The CDR3 is 16 residues long. In germline, CDR1 is SNHLY, CDR2 FYNNEI. The DNA of the CDR3 is TGTGCCAGCAGTGATAGAAGGGTACAGGGGGCTGGCGGCTACACCTTC. Its protein product is CASSDRRVQGAGGYTF.

This clone has just one count. The chain links TRBV27 to TRBJ2-7, with D possibly TRBD2 on 6 matching bases. The CDR3 runs 15 residues. Trimming took off 3 bases at V and 0 bases at J, with 12 bases between the two ends. Germline loops: CDR1 MNHEY, CDR2 SMNVEV (reference sequence). The CDR3 nucleotides are TGTGCCAGCAGTTTCAGGGCGGGAAACTCCTACGAGCAGTACTTC. Translation: CASSFRAGNSYEQYF.

The chain recombines TRBV5-6 with TRBJ2-5, with 8 bases matching TRBD2. CDR1 SGHDT and CDR2 YYEEEE come from the germline V gene. J gave up 11 bases and V 0 bases, and 12 bases lay outside the gene matches. The CDR3 extends over 15 amino acids. Written as DNA, the CDR3 is TGTGCCAGCAGCTTGGGAGACCGGGGGGGTAGGGAGCAGTACTTC. Amino acid sequence: CASSLGDRGGREQYF.

The chain links TRBV7-3 to TRBJ2-1, with D perhaps TRBD2 (5 bases). This CDR3 is 14 amino acids long. Per germline, CDR1 SGHTA and CDR2 FQGTGA. V was pared by 6 bases and J by 8 bases, with 17 bases between. The CDR3 loop reads CASSLLRDSHEQFF. The CDR3, as DNA: TGTGCCAGCAGTTTACTCCGGGATTCCCATGAGCAGTTCTTC. The variable domain in full, completed from reference TRBV7-3 and TRBJ2-1, reads GAGVSQTPSNKVTEKGKYVELRCDPISGHTALYWYRQSLGQGPEFLIYFQGTGAADDSGLPNDRFFAVRPEGSVSTLKIQRTERGDSAVYLCASSLLRDSHEQFFGPGTRLTVL.

This clone has just one count. The sample has other DNA sequences that encode this CDR3 too. The chain employs TRBV9 and TRBJ2-2; 8 bases agree with TRBD1. The CDR3 is 16 amino acids. V was pared by 0 bases and J by 5 bases, with 6 bases of the junction left unmatched. The germline V gene has CDR1 SGDLS and CDR2 YYNGEE. The CDR3 sequence: CASSVGQGAGTGELFF. The CDR3 DNA reads as TGTGCCAGCAGCGTAGGGCAGGGGGCGGGAACCGGGGAGCTGTTTTTT.

This chain uses TRBV19 with TRBJ2-1; 9 bases agree with TRBD2. The junction had 5 bases not matched to a gene; V was cut back by 6 bases and J by 2 bases. The germline CDR1 and CDR2 sequences are LNHDA and SQIVND (reference sequence). The CDR3 covers 15 residues. Here the CDR3 reads CASSEGTSPYNEQFF. The CDR3 DNA reads as TGTGCCAGTAGCGAGGGGACTAGCCCCTACAATGAGCAGTTCTTC.

The J gene is TRBJ2-7, the V gene TRBV19; 7 bases are shared with TRBD1. The CDR3 spans 15 residues. Germline-derived CDR1 and CDR2 are LNHDA and SQIVND (reference sequence). V lost 6 bases and J lost 4; bases outside the gene matches: 12. CDR3 residues: CASSQHKGARYEQYF. CDR3 DNA sequence: TGTGCCAGTAGCCAACATAAGGGGGCGCGTTACGAGCAGTACTTC. The full variable domain, its missing parts supplied by reference TRBV19 and TRBJ2-7, is DGGITQSPKYLFRKEGQNVTLSCEQNLNHDAMYWYRQDPGQGLRLIYYSQIVNDFQKGDIAEGYSVSREKKESFPLTVTSAQKNPTAFYLCASSQHKGARYEQYFGPGTRLTVT.

The V call is TRBV4-1, the J call TRBJ2-5; D call uncertain. This CDR3 is built from 14 residues. From germline, CDR1 is MGHRA and CDR2 YSYEKL. Trimming removed 0 bases from V and 4 bases from J, with 9 bases in between. The CDR3 loop is CASSQEGQAETQYF. CDR3 DNA: TGCGCCAGCAGCCAAGAAGGTCAGGCAGAGACCCAGTACTTC.